Below are 20 T cell receptor beta chains sequenced from a single sample in a study of blood T cell repertoires in COVID-19. Sequenced by immunoSEQ multiplex PCR; TCRdb stores in-frame clones only, minus some. The sample contains some 130,000 clones, roughly 89% of which appear only once. Sequencing input: PBMCs or T cells enriched from blood (not recorded which). The receptors derive from a man in his fifties who had recovered from COVID-19.

The V call is TRBV5-6, the J call TRBJ2-3; TRBD1 agrees at 8 bases. With 2 bases clipped from V and 5 bases from J, the junction kept 7 bases outside the gene matches. This CDR3 contains 15 residues. CDR1 and CDR2 (germline): SGHDT, YYEEEE. The CDR3: CASSFGQGRGDTQYF. The CDR3 bases are TGTGCCAGCAGCTTTGGACAGGGACGAGGAGATACGCAGTATTTT.

This chain connects TRBV5-5 to TRBJ2-5; 8 bases align to TRBD1. With 0 bases clipped from V and 4 bases from J, the junction kept 17 bases outside the gene matches. The CDR3 runs 19 residues. CDR1 is SGHKS and CDR2 is YYEKEE in the germline V gene (reference sequence). The CDR3 coding sequence is TGTGCCAGCAGCTTGGATGGCTTTTCTGGACAGGGTTTCCCAGAGACCCAGTACTTC. Residues: CASSLDGFSGQGFPETQYF.

This chain links TRBV4-2 with TRBJ1-5; 9 positions agree with TRBD1. The CDR3 is 15 residues long. Germline CDR1 reads LGHNA; CDR2 reads YNFKEQ. V shed 1 base, J shed 5 bases, and the junction held 3 bases outside the gene matches. CDR3 coding DNA: TGTGCCAGCAGCCAAGTACAGGGGGCTTATCAGCCCCAGCATTTT. Protein product: CASSQVQGAYQPQHF.

V gene TRBV19 combines with J gene TRBJ2-7, with 11 positions matching TRBD1. The CDR3 is 15 amino acids. Germline loops: CDR1 LNHDA, CDR2 SQIVND (reference sequence). The junction had 7 bases not matched to a gene; V was cut back by 6 bases and J by 3 bases. CDR3 in DNA: TGTGCCAGTAGCTTCCCGGGACAGGGGGGCTACGAGCAGTACGTC. The encoded protein is CASSFPGQGGYEQYV.

The rearrangement links TRBV6-1 to TRBJ2-1, with a possible D match to TRBD1 (5 bases). The V end lost 0 bases, the J end lost 2 bases, and 11 bases lay between the germline ends. Germline values: CDR1 MNHNS, CDR2 SASEGT. The CDR3 loop spans 16 amino acids. The CDR3 bases are TGTGCCAGCAGTGAAGCGCTATTGGGGCCCTACAATGAGCAGTTCTTC. This encodes CASSEALLGPYNEQFF.

The J gene is TRBJ1-4, the V gene TRBV4-3; 9 bases match TRBD1. From germline, CDR1 is LGHNA and CDR2 YSLEER. After removal of 1 base from V and 10 bases from J, the junction contained 13 bases not matched to a gene. The CDR3 extends over 17 amino acids. CDR3 sequence reads: CASSQGGEGTGFRKLFF. CDR3 in DNA: TGCGCCAGCAGCCAAGGGGGTGAGGGGACAGGGTTTAGAAAACTGTTTTTT.

The V call is TRBV5-5, the J call TRBJ2-2, with D perhaps matching TRBD1 (5 bases). Trimming cost V 5 bases and J 1 base, with 15 bases left between them. From germline, CDR1 is SGHKS and CDR2 YYEKEE (reference sequence). The CDR3 contains 16 residues. The CDR3 nucleotides are TGTGCCAGCAGTTCGACCCCGACAGTGAACACCGGGGAGCTGTTTTTT. It is translated as CASSSTPTVNTGELFF.

The genes are TRBV10-1 and TRBJ1-1, with 7 bases fitting TRBD1. V lost 3 bases to trimming and J lost 6 bases; unmatched junction nucleotides: 4. This CDR3 is built from 13 residues. CDR1 is WNHNN and CDR2 is SYGVQD in the germline V gene (reference sequence). The CDR3, as DNA: TGCGCCAGCAGTGACCCAGGGGGACCTGAAGCTTTCTTT. Translating gives CASSDPGGPEAFF.

This clone was seen a handful of times. The J gene is TRBJ2-7, the V gene TRBV7-2; 9 nucleotides align to TRBD2. V lost 4 bases and J lost 0; bases outside the gene matches: 1. Germline CDR1 SGHTA, CDR2 FQGNSA. This CDR3 spans 14 amino acids. This CDR3 reads CASSWREGSYEQYF. The CDR3 DNA sequence: TGTGCCAGCAGCTGGCGGGAGGGCTCCTACGAGCAGTACTTC. Complete variable domain (other parts from reference TRBV7-2 and TRBJ2-7): GAGVSQSPSNKVTEKGKDVELRCDPISGHTALYWYRQSLGQGLEFLIYFQGNSAPDKSGLPSDRFSAERTGGSVSTLTIQRTQQEDSAVYLCASSWREGSYEQYFGPGTRLTVT.

The chain recombines TRBV29-1 with TRBJ1-5; 10 positions agree with TRBD1. Germline-derived CDR1 and CDR2 are SQVTM and ANQGSEA. This CDR3 region has 14 residues. V was clipped by 6 bases and J by 4 bases; unmatched bases: 6. The CDR3 nucleotides read TGCAGCGTCGCGGGACAGGGGCAAAATCAGCCCCAGCATTTT. Amino acids: CSVAGQGQNQPQHF.

V usage is TRBV9 and J usage is TRBJ2-3; 10 bases map to TRBD2. The CDR3 runs 14 residues. Germline-derived CDR1 and CDR2 are SGDLS and YYNGEE. The V and J ends lost 3 bases and 3 bases, in that order; junction bases with no gene match: 1. The CDR3 reads CASSAGLATDTQYF. In nucleotides, the CDR3 is TGTGCCAGCAGCGCGGGACTAGCGACAGATACGCAGTATTTT.

The rearrangement uses TRBV13 and TRBJ1-1, with D unresolved. Trimming pared 5 bases from V and 1 base from J, leaving 17 bases between. Germline V gene lookup returns CDR1 PRHDT and CDR2 FYEKMQ (reference sequence). The CDR3 is 16 amino acids. The CDR3 nucleotides read TGTGCCAGCAGCCCCCTTAGCGATCGGCAGAACACTGAAGCTTTCTTT. Protein product: CASSPLSDRQNTEAFF.

This chain joins TRBV30 and TRBJ1-5; no firm D call. Germline CDR1 GTSNPN, CDR2 SVGIG (reference sequence). The CDR3 is 12 amino acids. The germline V and J ends were trimmed by 2 bases and 7 bases, with 9 bases remaining between them. Here the CDR3 reads CAWSINNQPQHF. CDR3 in DNA: TGTGCCTGGAGTATAAACAACCAGCCCCAGCATTTT.

This chain uses TRBV30 with TRBJ2-3, with 11 bases fitting TRBD1. Germline lookup yields CDR1 GTSNPN and CDR2 SVGIG (reference sequence). The CDR3 totals 16 residues. V lost 1 base and J lost 2; bases outside the gene matches: 5. The CDR3, as DNA: TGTGCCTGGAGTGGGGGGACAGGGGGAATCACAGATACGCAGTATTTT. Translated: CAWSGGTGGITDTQYF.

The chain combines TRBV5-1 with TRBJ1-4, with no clear D. This CDR3 has 14 residues. Per germline, CDR1 SGHRS and CDR2 YFSETQ. The V gene lost 2 bases and the J gene lost 6 bases, with 11 bases spanning the gap. CDR3 coding DNA: TGCGCCAGCAGCTTTGGGTCCACAGATGAAAAACTGTTTTTT. Amino acids: CASSFGSTDEKLFF.

This clone was recorded only once. The gene calls are TRBV11-3 and TRBJ2-2; 10 bases align to TRBD2. V gave up 1 base and J gave up 4 bases; unmatched junction bases: 3. There are 16 residues in the CDR3. Germline assignment: CDR1 SGHNT and CDR2 YENEEA. CDR3 amino acids: CASSLASSGSTGELFF. In DNA form, the CDR3 reads TGTGCCAGCAGCTTAGCGTCTAGCGGGAGCACCGGGGAGCTGTTTTTT.

V and J are TRBV5-5 and TRBJ2-5; 7 bases line up with TRBD1. V lost 0 bases, J lost 5 bases, and 4 bases stayed unmatched. The CDR3 runs to 14 residues. The germline V gene has CDR1 SGHKS and CDR2 YYEKEE (reference sequence). The CDR3 region has the DNA TGTGCCAGCAGCTTGGTTGAGGGGGCGGAGACCCAGTACTTC. It encodes CASSLVEGAETQYF.

The chain carries TRBV18 and TRBJ2-4; TRBD1 might be the D (5 bases). The length of the CDR3 is 13 residues. V dropped 5 bases and J dropped 6 bases, with 11 bases sitting between them. CDR1 is KGHSH and CDR2 is LQKENI in the germline V gene. The CDR3 DNA follows: TGTGCCAGCTCAACAGGTTCTCTAAACATTCAGTACTTC. Protein product: CASSTGSLNIQYF.

V usage is TRBV7-2 and J usage is TRBJ1-6; D is uncertain. There are 16 residues in the CDR3. V was trimmed by 5 bases and J by 0 bases, leaving 11 bases between them. Germline V gene lookup returns CDR1 SGHTA and CDR2 FQGNSA. The CDR3 sequence is CASSTQRSSYNSPLHF. CDR3 sequence (DNA): TGTGCCAGCAGCACCCAAAGGAGCTCCTATAATTCACCCCTCCACTTT.

V usage is TRBV10-1 and J usage is TRBJ2-5, with 8 bases matching TRBD1. This CDR3 has 17 residues. J lost 2 bases, V lost 0 bases, and 8 bases had no gene match. Germline V gives CDR1 WNHNN, CDR2 SYGVQD (reference sequence). The CDR3 coding sequence is TGCGCCAGCAGTGAGTCGACTCACAGGGGGGTACAAGAGACCCAGTACTTC. It codes for CASSESTHRGVQETQYF.